Presented here are 9 T cell receptor beta chains from one specimen sequenced in a study of cytomegalovirus exposure and HLA in healthy donors. The PCR had 60 Vbeta and 13 Jbeta primers. The method was immunoSEQ multiplex PCR; TCRdb's version includes in-frame clones alone and lacks a portion of them. This table holds about 120,000 clones, 77% found once. Sequencing input: PBMCs. Every receptor here comes from a human donor in good health.

This clone was counted a few times. V and J are TRBV9 and TRBJ2-2; D is perhaps TRBD2 (6 bases). The germline V gene encodes CDR1 SGDLS and CDR2 YYNGEE. V was trimmed by 0 bases and J by 2 bases, leaving 8 bases between them. CDR3 length: 15 residues. The CDR3 reads CASSVELANTGELFF. The CDR3 bases are TGTGCCAGCAGCGTAGAACTAGCTAACACCGGGGAGCTGTTTTTT.

The rearrangement uses TRBV5-6 and TRBJ2-7; 9 nucleotides line up with TRBD1. Germline V CDR1 and CDR2: SGHDT, YYEEEE. V gave up 0 bases and J gave up 2 bases; unmatched junction bases: 6. The length of the CDR3 is 16 residues. The CDR3: CASSLAGQGVPYEQYF. The DNA for the CDR3 is TGTGCCAGCAGCTTGGCGGGACAGGGTGTGCCCTACGAGCAGTACTTC. The entire variable domain, with the rest obtained from reference TRBV5-6 and TRBJ2-7, is as follows: DAGVTQSPTHLIKTRGQQVTLRCSPKSGHDTVSWYQQALGQGPQFIFQYYEEEERQRGNFPDRFSGHQFPNYSSELNVNALLLGDSALYLCASSLAGQGVPYEQYFGPGTRLTVT.

The chain employs TRBV5-3 and TRBJ2-2; D unresolved. TRBV5-3 is classed as an ORF, of uncertain function. Trimming left V 3 bases short and J 6 bases short, with 9 bases between. The CDR3 runs 13 residues. CDR3 sequence reads: CARSWNYAGELFF. Here the CDR3 DNA reads TGTGCCAGAAGCTGGAACTACGCCGGGGAGCTGTTTTTT.

J is TRBJ2-1 and V is TRBV5-1; 10 bases map to TRBD1. J was trimmed by 5 bases and V by 4 bases; bases with no gene match: 9. CDR3 length: 16 amino acids. The germline CDR1 and CDR2 sequences are SGHRS and YFSETQ. The CDR3: CASSRGDRGLDNEQFF. The CDR3 DNA sequence: TGCGCCAGCAGCCGCGGGGACAGGGGTTTGGACAATGAGCAGTTCTTC.

V usage is TRBV10-3 and J usage is TRBJ2-7; 7 bases agree with TRBD1. The germline gives CDR1 ENHRY, CDR2 SYGVKD. J gave up 5 bases and V 1 base, and 8 bases lay outside the gene matches. This CDR3 comprises 15 residues. CDR3: CAISEFRQGSNEQYF. The CDR3 DNA reads TGTGCCATCAGTGAGTTTCGACAGGGTAGCAACGAGCAGTACTTC.

The chain is built from TRBV11-3 and TRBJ2-1; 14 bases align to TRBD2. Germline V lookup: CDR1 SGHNT, CDR2 YENEEA. V gave up 3 bases and J gave up 5 bases; unmatched junction bases: 12. The CDR3 has 19 amino acids. The CDR3 loop reads CASSFSGTSGSSNNNEQFF. CDR3 coding DNA: TGTGCCAGCAGCTTTTCCGGGACTAGCGGGAGTTCCAACAACAATGAGCAGTTCTTC.

The sample holds a few counts of this clone. The J gene is TRBJ1-1, the V gene TRBV7-3, with D unclear. The germline V gene has CDR1 SGHTA and CDR2 FQGTGA. Trimming cost V 5 bases and J 1 base, with 8 bases left between them. The length of the CDR3 is 13 residues. CDR3 bases: TGTGCCAGCAGCCACGGAGGGAACACTGAAGCTTTCTTT. It is translated as CASSHGGNTEAFF.

The chain employs TRBV19 and TRBJ2-1; the match to TRBD1 covers 7 bases. Germline V gene data show CDR1 as LNHDA and CDR2 as SQIVND (reference sequence). V lost 5 bases and J lost 7; bases outside the gene matches: 11. CDR3 size: 15 residues. The CDR3 loop reads CASSPTAGTVNEQFF. The CDR3, as DNA: TGTGCCAGTAGTCCCACGGCTGGGACAGTTAATGAGCAGTTCTTC. Together with reference TRBV19 and TRBJ2-1, the CDR3 gives the full variable domain: DGGITQSPKYLFRKEGQNVTLSCEQNLNHDAMYWYRQDPGQGLRLIYYSQIVNDFQKGDIAEGYSVSREKKESFPLTVTSAQKNPTAFYLCASSPTAGTVNEQFFGPGTRLTVL.

In this sample, this clone turned up a few times. The chain uses TRBV6-6 and TRBJ2-1, with TRBD1 identical over 8 bases. V dropped 4 bases and J dropped 3; count of bases not matched to a gene: 2. CDR3 length equals 14 residues. The germline V gene encodes CDR1 MNHNY and CDR2 SVGAGI (reference sequence). CDR3 residues: CASSSGTGYNEQFF. For the CDR3, the DNA is TGTGCCAGCAGTTCCGGGACAGGCTACAATGAGCAGTTCTTC.